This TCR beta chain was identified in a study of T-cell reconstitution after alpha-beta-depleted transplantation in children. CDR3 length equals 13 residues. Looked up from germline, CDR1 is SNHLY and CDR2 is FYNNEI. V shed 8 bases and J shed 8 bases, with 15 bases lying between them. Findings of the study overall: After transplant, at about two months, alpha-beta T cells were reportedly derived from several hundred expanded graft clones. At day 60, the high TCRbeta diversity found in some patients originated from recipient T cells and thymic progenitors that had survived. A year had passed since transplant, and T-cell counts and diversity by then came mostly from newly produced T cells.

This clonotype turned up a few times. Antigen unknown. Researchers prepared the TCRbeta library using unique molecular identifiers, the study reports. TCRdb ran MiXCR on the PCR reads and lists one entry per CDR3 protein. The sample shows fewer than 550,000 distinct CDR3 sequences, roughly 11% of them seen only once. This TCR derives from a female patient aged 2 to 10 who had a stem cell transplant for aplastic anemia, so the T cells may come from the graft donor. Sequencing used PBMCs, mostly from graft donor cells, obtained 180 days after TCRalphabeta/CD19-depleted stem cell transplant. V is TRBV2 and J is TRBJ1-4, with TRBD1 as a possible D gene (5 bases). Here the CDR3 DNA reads TGTGCCAGCGGTCCTACAGGTGGCGAAAAACTGTTTTTT. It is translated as CASGPTGGEKLFF.